The next 30 T cell receptor beta chains were all read from a single sample in a study of shared clonotypes between healthy human individuals. Generated by immunoSEQ multiplex PCR, the TCRdb table keeps only in-frame clones and is missing some. The table includes about 2.4 million clones, more than 80% detected once. Sequences were obtained from naive CD4+ T cells sorted from blood. Sample subset: CD45RA+ positively selected. The receptors were gathered from a man aged 18-30 years in good health.

V is TRBV9 and J is TRBJ1-2, with 9 bases identical to TRBD1. CDR1 is SGDLS and CDR2 is YYNGEE in the germline V gene. V lost 1 base and J lost 5; bases outside the gene matches: 21. The CDR3 has 20 residues. CDR3 in DNA: TGTGCCAGCAGCGTAAAGTCCGTCTGGGACAGGGAAAAAGTGGATTATGGCTACACCTTC. This encodes CASSVKSVWDREKVDYGYTF.

The chain is built from TRBV7-2 and TRBJ2-2, with TRBD2 as a possible D gene (5 bases). The CDR3 has 12 residues. Germline CDR1 SGHTA, CDR2 FQGNSA. V lost 3 bases and J 6 bases, leaving 5 bases between the germline ends. The CDR3 DNA is TGTGCCAGCAGCTTTAGCGCCGGGGAGCTGTTTTTT. This gives the protein CASSFSAGELFF. Together with reference TRBV7-2 and TRBJ2-2, the CDR3 gives the full variable domain: GAGVSQSPSNKVTEKGKDVELRCDPISGHTALYWYRQSLGQGLEFLIYFQGNSAPDKSGLPSDRFSAERTGGSVSTLTIQRTQQEDSAVYLCASSFSAGELFFGEGSRLTVL.

The CDR3 protein is CASSLGGSGALQETQYF. The CDR3 DNA reads as TGTGCCAGCAGCTTGGGAGGTAGCGGGGCGCTTCAAGAGACCCAGTACTTC. The chain has TRBV5-4 and TRBJ2-5; 8 nucleotides agree with TRBD2. The V gene end was trimmed by 0 bases and the J gene end by 2 bases; junction bases not matched to a gene: 9. Germline loops: CDR1 SGHNT, CDR2 YYREEE (reference sequence). The CDR3 has 17 residues.

In the case of this clone: This CDR3 is also generated by other DNA sequences in the sample. The chain joins TRBV5-1 to TRBJ2-3, with D perhaps TRBD1 (5 bases). V was clipped by 5 bases and J by 10 bases, with 20 bases between them. This CDR3 is built from 14 residues. The germline gives CDR1 SGHRS, CDR2 YFSETQ. The CDR3 region is CASRPGSGEGSQYF. The CDR3 bases are TGCGCCAGCAGACCAGGGTCTGGGGAAGGATCGCAGTATTTT.

The chain couples TRBV5-1 to TRBJ2-7; unclear D gene. The V end was cut by 0 bases, the J end by 5 bases, with 18 bases between. The V gene's germline CDR1 is SGHRS and CDR2 YFSETQ. This CDR3 contains 16 residues. CDR3 DNA: TGCGCCAGCAGCTTGGCCCCTTTTGTCGTGGTCCACGAGCAGTACTTC. Protein sequence: CASSLAPFVVVHEQYF.

This clone was counted only a few times. J is TRBJ2-5 and V is TRBV30; TRBD1 is a possible D gene (5 bases). Trimming removed 1 base from V and 5 bases from J, with 5 bases in between. Germline CDR1 reads GTSNPN; CDR2 reads SVGIG (reference sequence). The CDR3 loop spans 11 amino acids. The CDR3 DNA is TGTGCCTGGAGTGAGGGGGAGACCCAGTACTTC. This translates into CAWSEGETQYF.

This clone was seen once. The V and J genes are TRBV20-1 and TRBJ1-4; D uncertain. CDR3 length: 10 amino acids. Deletions cut 6 bases from V and 5 bases from J, with 4 bases between. CDR1 DFQATT and CDR2 SNEGSKA come from the germline V gene (reference sequence). This CDR3 is CSAQNEKLFF. CDR3 coding DNA: TGCAGTGCGCAAAATGAAAAACTGTTTTTT.

A note on this clone: Other DNA variants within this sample encode the same CDR3. The chain recombines TRBV28 with TRBJ2-7, with TRBD1 matching over 7 bases. Trimming at V came to 6 bases and at J to 2 bases, leaving 4 bases not matched to a gene. The CDR3 runs to 13 residues. Germline V CDR1 and CDR2: MDHEN, SYDVKM. The DNA for the CDR3 is TGTGCCAGCAGGGGGGACAGCACCTACGAGCAGTACTTC. It is translated as CASRGDSTYEQYF.

The V and J genes are TRBV7-9 and TRBJ1-5; D is unclear. Trimming took 2 bases from V and 5 from J, leaving 7 bases between them. The CDR3 is made up of 13 amino acids. Germline CDR1 is SEHNR and CDR2 is FQNEAQ (reference sequence). The CDR3 region has the DNA TGTGCCAGCAGCTTATTAGAGGATCAGCCCCAGCATTTT. Translation gives CASSLLEDQPQHF.

The rearrangement joins TRBV30 to TRBJ1-4, with D perhaps TRBD1 (5 bases). The V and J ends lost 0 bases and 7 bases respectively, with 12 bases between them. The germline gives CDR1 GTSNPN, CDR2 SVGIG (reference sequence). CDR3 length: 14 amino acids. CDR3 DNA: TGTGCCTGGAGTGTGGGGACCGCAGGTGAAAAACTGTTTTTT. Its translation is CAWSVGTAGEKLFF.

The genes are TRBV15 and TRBJ2-1; D ambiguous. Trimming stripped 3 bases from V and 0 bases from J, with 12 bases between. CDR3 length equals 16 residues. Germline CDR1 is LNHNV and CDR2 is YYDKDF (reference sequence). The CDR3 DNA follows: TGTGCCACCAGCAGTCCCGTCCTAAGCTCCTACAATGAGCAGTTCTTC. Translating it yields CATSSPVLSSYNEQFF.

The V call is TRBV11-2, the J call TRBJ2-7; the D gene is possibly TRBD1 (5 bases). The length of the CDR3 is 13 residues. Germline CDR1 SGHAT, CDR2 FQNNGV. Deletions cut 5 bases from V and 8 bases from J, with 16 bases between. CDR3 residues: CASSLVDRPKQYF. The CDR3 coding sequence is TGTGCCAGCAGCCTAGTAGACAGACCGAAGCAGTACTTC.

V usage is TRBV11-2 and J usage is TRBJ2-1, with D perhaps given as TRBD1 or TRBD2 (6 bases each). Germline V lookup: CDR1 SGHAT, CDR2 FQNNGV. The CDR3 contains 14 residues. V was pared by 3 bases and J by 10 bases, with 16 bases between. CDR3: CASSFGGQLREQFF. The CDR3 DNA sequence: TGTGCCAGCAGCTTCGGGGGACAACTAAGAGAGCAGTTCTTC.

J is TRBJ2-7 and V is TRBV4-1; TRBD2 might be the D (5 bases). Trimming took off 4 bases at V and 0 bases at J, with 16 bases between the two ends. Germline V gene data show CDR1 as MGHRA and CDR2 as YSYEKL. This CDR3 spans 16 amino acids. CDR3 residues: CASSPRADVSSYEQYF. Written as DNA, the CDR3 is TGCGCCAGCAGCCCGAGGGCGGACGTGAGCTCCTACGAGCAGTACTTC.

CDR3: CAGARGLSDTQYF. The CDR3 region has the DNA TGCGCCGGGGCCAGGGGCCTTTCAGATACGCAGTATTTT. This chain uses TRBV4-3 with TRBJ2-3, with D possibly TRBD1 on 6 matching bases. Trimming pared 11 bases from V and 4 bases from J, leaving 16 bases between. The V gene's germline CDR1 is LGHNA and CDR2 YSLEER. CDR3 size: 13 residues.

This sequence joins TRBV7-2 and TRBJ2-5; 10 bases map to TRBD2. Trimming at V came to 2 bases and at J to 6 bases, leaving 6 bases not matched to a gene. Per germline, CDR1 SGHTA and CDR2 FQGNSA. The CDR3 contains 15 residues. The CDR3 DNA is TGTGCCAGCAGCTTACAGAGCGGGGGGGCCAAGACCCAGTACTTC. Amino acid sequence: CASSLQSGGAKTQYF.

This chain connects TRBV7-9 to TRBJ1-6; TRBD1 aligns across 7 bases. V lost 1 base to trimming and J lost 1 base; unmatched junction nucleotides: 7. Germline V gives CDR1 SEHNR, CDR2 FQNEAQ (reference sequence). This CDR3 spans 18 amino acids. CDR3 sequence (DNA): TGTGCCAGCAGCTTAGATCGGACAGGAAGGTCCTATAATTCACCCCTCCACTTT. The encoded protein is CASSLDRTGRSYNSPLHF.

As for this clone: At the DNA level, this CDR3 is encoded by other sequences in the same sample as well. The V gene is TRBV6-6, the J gene TRBJ1-4; weak D call: TRBD1 (5 bases). Germline loops: CDR1 MNHNY, CDR2 SVGAGI (reference sequence). This CDR3 spans 14 amino acids. Trimming took 2 bases from V and 8 from J, leaving 12 bases between them. The CDR3 spells CASSYGQGREKLFF. CDR3 coding DNA: TGTGCCAGCAGTTACGGGCAGGGCCGCGAAAAACTGTTTTTT.

Points on this clone: At one end the junction does not follow the germline gene, possibly because of a read error. The CDR3 DNA is TGTGCTAGCAGCCTAGGGCCAATCCTCCACAAAGAGACCCAGTACTTC. Amino acids: CASSLGPILHKETQYF. The chain carries TRBV7-7 and TRBJ2-5; D unclear. Germline V gene sequence: CDR1 SSHAT, CDR2 FNYEAQ (reference sequence). The CDR3 is 16 residues long.

This clone came up once. The V gene is TRBV5-1, the J gene TRBJ1-6, with D tentatively TRBD1 (5 bases). The CDR3 is 15 residues long. From germline, CDR1 is SGHRS and CDR2 YFSETQ. V shed 3 bases and J shed 7 bases, with 14 bases lying between them. The DNA for the CDR3 is TGCGCCAGCAGCTCCACCGATGGGGGAAATTCACCCCTCCACTTT. This sequence encodes CASSSTDGGNSPLHF.

The rearrangement joins TRBV6-1 to TRBJ1-5, with D maybe TRBD1 (5 bases). CDR1 and CDR2 from the germline V gene are MNHNS and SASEGT. Trimming removed 0 bases from V and 2 bases from J, with 23 bases in between. This CDR3 has 20 residues. The CDR3 loop reads CASSEAIGTNNRGGNQPQHF. The CDR3 coding sequence is TGTGCCAGCAGTGAAGCCATCGGGACGAACAATCGAGGTGGCAATCAGCCCCAGCATTTT.

V usage is TRBV11-2 and J usage is TRBJ2-7, with D possibly TRBD2 on 6 matching bases. The V end lost 0 bases, the J end lost 3 bases, and 18 bases lay between the germline ends. The CDR3 totals 17 residues. CDR1 is SGHAT, CDR2 FQNNGV, per germline. Here the CDR3 reads CASSLDRPRSGGYEQYF. The CDR3 DNA follows: TGTGCCAGCAGCTTAGATCGCCCAAGGTCCGGGGGCTACGAGCAGTACTTC.

This sequence joins TRBV28 and TRBJ1-3; perhaps TRBD1 as D (6 bases). Germline V gene lookup returns CDR1 MDHEN and CDR2 SYDVKM. The CDR3 spans 16 residues. V lost 5 bases to trimming and J lost 1 base, with 15 bases between them. The CDR3 DNA follows: TGTGCCAGCAGTATACTACAGGGTTTATCTGGAAACACCATATATTTT. This translates into CASSILQGLSGNTIYF.

This chain uses TRBV7-9 with TRBJ2-5, with 14 nucleotides matching TRBD2. Unmatched junction bases numbered 14, after V lost 5 bases and J lost 3 bases. Germline loops: CDR1 SEHNR, CDR2 FQNEAQ (reference sequence). CDR3 size: 19 residues. CDR3 residues: CASSPGTSGSSGKKETQYF. CDR3 sequence (DNA): TGTGCCAGCAGCCCGGGGACTAGCGGGAGCTCTGGGAAAAAAGAGACCCAGTACTTC.

The chain links TRBV9 to TRBJ2-1; 16 bases are a match to TRBD2. From germline, CDR1 is SGDLS and CDR2 YYNGEE. This CDR3 region has 18 residues. With 0 bases clipped from V and 8 bases from J, the junction kept 8 bases outside the gene matches. The CDR3 here is CASSVGIPGLAGGYEQFF. The CDR3 bases are TGTGCCAGCAGCGTAGGGATACCGGGACTAGCGGGAGGGTATGAGCAGTTCTTC.

This clone was recorded only once. This rearrangement joins TRBV4-2 to TRBJ2-5; D remains ambiguous. The CDR3 runs 11 residues. Trimming left V 4 bases short and J 2 bases short, with 2 bases between. Germline V lookup: CDR1 LGHNA, CDR2 YNFKEQ. This chain's CDR3 is CASSRQETQYF. The CDR3 nucleotides are TGTGCCAGCAGCCGACAAGAGACCCAGTACTTC.

The V gene is TRBV7-2, the J gene TRBJ2-6, with a possible D match to TRBD2 (5 bases). The CDR3 length is 16 residues. The V end lost 1 base, the J end lost 0 bases, and 7 bases lay between the germline ends. Per germline, CDR1 SGHTA and CDR2 FQGNSA. CDR3: CASSLVASSGANVLTF. The CDR3 coding sequence is TGTGCCAGCAGCTTAGTAGCGAGCTCTGGGGCCAACGTCCTGACTTTC.

The V and J genes are TRBV11-1 and TRBJ1-6; D is ambiguous. The V gene's germline CDR1 is SGHAT and CDR2 FQDESV (reference sequence). CDR3 length equals 13 residues. The V end lost 6 bases, the J end lost 7 bases, and 10 bases lay between the germline ends. CDR3 residues: CASRLVRNSPLHF. Here the CDR3 DNA reads TGTGCCAGCAGATTGGTAAGAAATTCACCCCTCCACTTT.

The chain has TRBV7-9 and TRBJ2-5; TRBD2 matches at 7 bases. The V gene end was trimmed by 3 bases and the J gene end by 2 bases; junction bases not matched to a gene: 3. The CDR3 has 14 residues. The germline gives CDR1 SEHNR, CDR2 FQNEAQ (reference sequence). Here the CDR3 DNA reads TGTGCCAGCAGCTTGGCTAGCGGACAAGAGACCCAGTACTTC. Its protein is CASSLASGQETQYF.

Written as DNA, the CDR3 is TGTGCCAGCAGTGAATTACAGGGCGCTAACTATGGCTACACCTTC. Translating it yields CASSELQGANYGYTF. This chain uses TRBV25-1 with TRBJ1-2, with a weak D call TRBD1 (6 bases). The CDR3 sequence is 15 residues long. V lost 1 base and J lost 0, with 9 bases in between. Germline-derived CDR1 and CDR2 are MGHDK and SYGVNS.